The T cell receptor beta chain under discussion was sequenced for a study of T cells after yellow fever vaccination. Each CDR3 protein gets one entry after TCRdb re-called the 5' RACE reads with MiXCR. The sample yields about 550,000 distinct CDR3 sequences, 15% to 20% seen once. The germline CDR1 and CDR2 sequences are DFQATT and SNEGSKA (reference sequence). Trimming cost V 0 bases and J 4 bases, with 12 bases left between them. The CDR3 sequence is 14 residues long. This clonotype has just a few counts. Its cognate antigen is unknown. General observations from the study: Reappearance after the booster was observed for most primary-vaccination clones (96% CD4, about 85% CD8).

The V call is TRBV20-1, the J call TRBJ1-1; D is possibly TRBD1 (5 bases). Here the sequenced sample was PBMCs, taken 15 days after the yellow fever booster vaccination. This sequence originates from a man under 40 who received the YFV17D yellow fever vaccine. The CDR3 coding sequence is TGCAGTGCTAGAGAATATGGGGGTCCCACTGAAGCTTTCTTT. Its protein is CSAREYGGPTEAFF.